One sample yielded the 28 T cell receptor beta chains listed below, sequenced in a study of breast tumors, draining lymph nodes, adjacent tissues. One entry per CDR3 protein, called by TCRdb with MiXCR from the multiplex PCR reads. The data hold 65,000 to 80,000 distinct CDR3 sequences, with around 20% observed a single time. Axillary draining lymph nodes of breast cancer patients supplied the node samples. The sequenced sample consisted of axillary lymph node tissue. The receptor source for this set is a female donor with breast cancer. Some clones in this sample may be carry-over from other donors' samples.

The rearrangement uses TRBV3-2 and TRBJ2-1; no check of the table's D call, TRBD2, against the DNA was made. TRBV3-2 is an annotated pseudogene. The CDR3 runs 17 residues. The CDR3 is CASSQERGGPPRNEQFF. As DNA, the CDR3 is TGTGCCAGCAGCCAAGAACGTGGCGGGCCACCCCGCAATGAGCAGTTCTTC.

This clonotype was picked up many times. The chain is built from TRBV9 and TRBJ2-1, with 8 nucleotides matching TRBD2. Germline V gene data show CDR1 as SGDLS and CDR2 as YYNGEE. This CDR3 spans 15 amino acids. The V gene end was trimmed by 2 bases and the J gene end by 6 bases; junction bases not matched to a gene: 7. CDR3 region: CASSVTGGPVNEQFF. Here the CDR3 DNA reads TGTGCCAGCAGCGTGACGGGAGGGCCAGTCAATGAGCAGTTCTTC. Complete variable domain (other parts from reference TRBV9 and TRBJ2-1): DSGVTQTPKHLITATGQRVTLRCSPRSGDLSVYWYQQSLDQGLQFLIQYYNGEERAKGNILERFSAQQFPDLHSELNLSSLELGDSALYFCASSVTGGPVNEQFFGPGTRLTVL.

This clonotype was observed many times. The gene calls are TRBV24-1 and TRBJ2-5, with TRBD1 matching over 7 bases. CDR3 length: 15 residues. CDR1 and CDR2 from the germline V gene are KGHDR and SFDVKD. The V segment lost 4 bases and the J segment 1 base; nucleotides outside the gene matches: 5. CDR3 amino acids: CATSETGQLQETQYF. The CDR3 region has the DNA TGTGCCACCAGTGAGACGGGACAGCTCCAAGAGACCCAGTACTTC.

This clonotype was picked up many times. The chain has TRBV4-2 and TRBJ2-7; TRBD1 aligns across 8 bases. The CDR3 extends over 15 amino acids. Germline lookup yields CDR1 LGHNA and CDR2 YNFKEQ. With 1 base clipped from V and 3 bases from J, the junction kept 5 bases outside the gene matches. CDR3 in DNA: TGTGCCAGCAGCCAAGTTACAGGGGGGAACTACGAGCAGTACTTC. Protein: CASSQVTGGNYEQYF.

There are many counts of this clonotype. The CDR3 spells CATPHPSGRAGDYEQYF. The CDR3 DNA is TGTGCCACGCCCCACCCTAGCGGGAGGGCCGGTGACTACGAGCAGTACTTC. The V gene is TRBV24-1, the J gene TRBJ2-7; 12 bases are a match to TRBD2. After removal of 10 bases from V and 3 bases from J, the junction contained 15 bases not matched to a gene. The germline V gene encodes CDR1 KGHDR and CDR2 SFDVKD. This CDR3 region has 17 residues.

At least ten counts were recorded for this clonotype. V usage is TRBV5-1 and J usage is TRBJ2-3, with 7 bases fitting TRBD1. The CDR3 sequence is 15 residues long. Losses at the gene ends were 0 bases for V and 1 base for J; bases not matched to a gene: 2. The V gene's germline CDR1 is SGHRS and CDR2 YFSETQ. The CDR3 sequence is CASSLAGTGTDTQYF. The DNA of the CDR3 is TGCGCCAGCAGCTTGGCCGGGACAGGCACAGATACGCAGTATTTT.

This clonotype was seen a few times. A much larger clone lies a single base off, so this may be a read error. The J gene is TRBJ2-3, the V gene TRBV28, with no clear D. The CDR3 length is 11 residues. Looked up from germline, CDR1 is MDHEN and CDR2 is SYDVKM. V gave up 6 bases and J gave up 3 bases, with 4 bases separating them. CDR3 DNA: TGTGCCAGCAGCTGGACAGATACGCAGTATTTT. Amino acid sequence: CASSWTDTQYF. Full variable domain (rest looked up from reference TRBV28 and TRBJ2-3): DVKVTQSSRYLVKRTGEKVFLECVQDMDHENMFWYRQDPGLGLRLIYFSYDVKMKEKGDIPEGYSVSREKKERFSLILESASTNQTSMYLCASSWTDTQYFGPGTRLTVL.

At least ten counts were recorded for this clonotype. The V gene is TRBV25-1, the J gene TRBJ2-7; TRBD1 aligns across 11 bases. J was trimmed by 0 bases and V by 5 bases; bases with no gene match: 6. The germline V gene has CDR1 MGHDK and CDR2 SYGVNS. CDR3 length equals 16 residues. The CDR3 sequence: CASSKPGTGGSYEQYF. CDR3 DNA sequence: TGTGCCAGCAGTAAACCCGGGACAGGGGGCTCCTACGAGCAGTACTTC.

This clonotype was seen repeatedly, ten times or more. The chain couples TRBV19 to TRBJ2-5; D call uncertain. The CDR3 length is 13 residues. Germline V gene data show CDR1 as LNHDA and CDR2 as SQIVND (reference sequence). V was cut by 11 bases and J by 7 bases, with 20 bases left in between. The CDR3 reads CACISRSEGTQYF. The CDR3 DNA sequence: TGTGCCTGTATCTCCCGGAGCGAAGGGACCCAGTACTTC.

A note on this clonotype: A much larger clone differs by one base, so this may be a read error. This sequence joins TRBV29-1 and TRBJ1-5; D call uncertain. Per the germline V gene, CDR1 is SQVTM and CDR2 is ANQGSEA. This CDR3 is 13 amino acids long. CDR3 residues: CSVVMDGNQPRHF. The CDR3 bases are TGCAGCGTTGTGATGGACGGTAATCAGCCCCGGCATTTT.

This clonotype was seen repeatedly, ten times or more. DNA of the CDR3: TGTGCCAGTACCTGGACAGGGGACTCCTACGAGCAGTACTTC. Translating it yields CASTWTGDSYEQYF. The chain joins TRBV19 to TRBJ2-7; 9 bases match TRBD1. CDR3 length: 14 residues. Unmatched junction bases numbered 4, after V lost 7 bases and J lost 0 bases. From germline, CDR1 is LNHDA and CDR2 SQIVND (reference sequence).

This clonotype appeared many times. The rearrangement joins TRBV28 to TRBJ2-7; the D call may be TRBD1 or TRBD2 (7 bases each). The germline gives CDR1 MDHEN, CDR2 SYDVKM. V was trimmed by 8 bases and J by 3 bases, leaving 14 bases between them. This CDR3 is 13 amino acids long. CDR3 in amino acids: CASHQGGDYEQYF. The CDR3 nucleotides read TGTGCCAGCCATCAGGGGGGGGACTACGAGCAGTACTTC.

This clonotype was counted ten times or more. V gene TRBV5-5 combines with J gene TRBJ2-7; D unclear. The V and J ends lost 0 bases and 5 bases respectively, with 9 bases between them. The CDR3 has 13 residues. The germline V gene has CDR1 SGHKS and CDR2 YYEKEE (reference sequence). The CDR3 DNA sequence: TGTGCCAGCAGCTTGGTTAGAATCGACGAGCAGTACTTC. Translating it yields CASSLVRIDEQYF.

The chain's CDR3 is CASSASGDPPYEQYF. CDR3 sequence (DNA): TGTGCCAGCAGTGCGAGCGGGGACCCCCCCTACGAGCAGTACTTC. The rearrangement links TRBV2 to TRBJ2-7; the match to TRBD2 covers 7 bases. The length of the CDR3 is 15 residues. The V gene end was trimmed by 4 bases and the J gene end by 2 bases; junction bases not matched to a gene: 8. Germline-derived CDR1 and CDR2 are SNHLY and FYNNEI.

With regard to this clonotype: One end of the junction fails to match germline, which may point to a read error. This chain uses TRBV5-4 with TRBJ2-6; TRBD1 or TRBD2 may be the D gene (5 bases each). From germline, CDR1 is SGHNT and CDR2 YYREEE (reference sequence). The CDR3 covers 17 residues. CDR3 protein: CASSLEALVQGADVLTF. CDR3 DNA sequence: TGTGCCAGCAGCCTGGAGGCTCTCGTTCAAGGGGCCGACGTCCTGACTTTC.

Ten or more counts support this clonotype. The chain couples TRBV7-2 to TRBJ2-3; D possibly corresponds to TRBD2 (6 bases). CDR1 is SGHTA and CDR2 is FQGNSA in the germline V gene. Trimming removed 5 bases at V and 4 bases at J, with 10 bases between. This CDR3 is built from 13 residues. The CDR3 loop reads CASSPLASDTQYF. The CDR3 bases are TGTGCCAGCAGCCCACTAGCTTCAGATACGCAGTATTTT. Combining the CDR3 with reference TRBV7-2 and TRBJ2-3 gives the whole variable domain GAGVSQSPSNKVTEKGKDVELRCDPISGHTALYWYRQSLGQGLEFLIYFQGNSAPDKSGLPSDRFSAERTGGSVSTLTIQRTQQEDSAVYLCASSPLASDTQYFGPGTRLTVL.

This clonotype was found a few times. J is TRBJ2-1 and V is TRBV27, with 9 bases fitting TRBD2. The germline gives CDR1 MNHEY, CDR2 SMNVEV (reference sequence). This CDR3 is built from 15 residues. V shed 2 bases and J 6 bases; nucleotides not matched to a gene: 5. The CDR3 is CASSLVGGGANEQFF. In DNA, the CDR3 is TGTGCCAGCAGTTTAGTCGGCGGGGGGGCCAATGAGCAGTTCTTC.

This clonotype has just a few counts. V is TRBV19 and J is TRBJ2-2, with TRBD2 matching over 13 bases. CDR3 length: 14 residues. Germline-derived CDR1 and CDR2 are LNHDA and SQIVND (reference sequence). The ends lost 9 bases at V and 4 bases at J; junction bases unmatched: 2. The CDR3 reads CASGLAGVTGELFF. CDR3 coding DNA: TGTGCCAGCGGACTAGCGGGAGTCACCGGGGAGCTGTTTTTT.

The sample holds many counts of this clonotype. In DNA form, the CDR3 reads TGCAGTGCTAAGGTCAGCGCTTGGGAGACCCAGTACTTC. This gives the protein CSAKVSAWETQYF. The V and J genes are TRBV20-1 and TRBJ2-5; no reliable D call. V lost 4 bases, J lost 5 bases, and 14 bases lay in between. Germline V gene sequence: CDR1 DFQATT, CDR2 SNEGSKA (reference sequence). CDR3 length: 13 amino acids.

Worth noting for this clonotype: One end of the junction is discordant with germline, which a read error may explain. The V call is TRBV2, the J call TRBJ1-2; maybe TRBD1 (6 bases). Germline-derived CDR1 and CDR2 are SNHLY and FYNNEI. This CDR3 is 13 amino acids long. The DNA of the CDR3 is TGTGCCGGCAGGGGACGGGGAGACTATGGCTACACCTTC. It specifies CAGRGRGDYGYTF.

This clonotype was observed many times. The chain recombines TRBV12-3 or TRBV12-4 with TRBJ1-2; D may be TRBD1 (5 bases). The CDR3 totals 13 residues. V dropped 3 bases and J dropped 4 bases, with 9 bases sitting between them. CDR3 protein: CASSLGVGYGYTF. The CDR3 DNA is TGTGCCAGCAGTTTGGGGGTAGGCTATGGCTACACCTTC.

The chain uses TRBV28 and TRBJ2-7; TRBD1 matches 8 bases. Losses at the gene ends were 5 bases for V and 6 bases for J; bases not matched to a gene: 6. The CDR3 sequence is 13 residues long. Germline loops: CDR1 MDHEN, CDR2 SYDVKM. CDR3 coding DNA: TGTGCCAGCAGTCCCAGGACAGGGTCCGAGCAGTACTTC. Its translation: CASSPRTGSEQYF. Combining the CDR3 with reference TRBV28 and TRBJ2-7 gives the whole variable domain DVKVTQSSRYLVKRTGEKVFLECVQDMDHENMFWYRQDPGLGLRLIYFSYDVKMKEKGDIPEGYSVSREKKERFSLILESASTNQTSMYLCASSPRTGSEQYFGPGTRLTVT.

The rearrangement links TRBV12-3 or TRBV12-4 to TRBJ2-3; 8 nucleotides align to TRBD2. The V gene end was trimmed by 6 bases and the J gene end by 2 bases; junction bases not matched to a gene: 19. The CDR3 is 19 residues long. In nucleotides, the CDR3 is TGTGCCAGCAGCCCCGCGGGGGGCTACTTAGCGGTAATCACAGATACGCAGTATTTT. It yields the protein CASSPAGGYLAVITDTQYF.

This clonotype was picked up many times. The chain carries TRBV2 and TRBJ2-1; D gene unclear. The CDR3 has 15 amino acids. Trimming took off 1 base at V and 4 bases at J, with 11 bases between the two ends. The germline V gene encodes CDR1 SNHLY and CDR2 FYNNEI. The CDR3 spells CASSEGHLPYNEQFF. The CDR3 nucleotides are TGTGCCAGCAGTGAAGGACACCTCCCTTACAATGAGCAGTTCTTC.

The table lists this clonotype with many counts. J is TRBJ2-7 and V is TRBV4-2; perhaps TRBD1 as D (6 bases). Germline loops: CDR1 LGHNA, CDR2 YNFKEQ. The V gene lost 0 bases and the J gene lost 2 bases, with 20 bases spanning the gap. The length of the CDR3 is 18 residues. The CDR3 DNA is TGTGCCAGCAGCCAAGATTTTAGAGGGGGACAACCCACCTACGAGCAGTACTTC. This sequence encodes CASSQDFRGGQPTYEQYF.

This clonotype was recorded at least ten times. The CDR3 sequence: CASSPGRRDEKLFF. CDR3 coding DNA: TGTGCCAGCAGCCCGGGGAGGAGAGATGAAAAACTGTTTTTT. The rearrangement joins TRBV11-2 to TRBJ1-4; no clear D. The germline V gene has CDR1 SGHAT and CDR2 FQNNGV. This CDR3 has 14 amino acids. V dropped 5 bases and J dropped 6 bases, with 13 bases sitting between them.

This clonotype was counted many times. The V call is TRBV6-1, the J call TRBJ2-3, with TRBD2 matching over 7 bases. V dropped 3 bases and J dropped 4; count of bases not matched to a gene: 10. The CDR3 runs to 16 residues. Germline V CDR1 and CDR2: MNHNS, SASEGT. The CDR3 DNA reads as TGTGCCAGCAGTGACAAGACTAGCTCGGGGTCAGATACGCAGTATTTT. This codes for CASSDKTSSGSDTQYF.

This clonotype showed up many times. The gene calls are TRBV7-2 and TRBJ2-1, with D perhaps matching TRBD1 (6 bases). The CDR3 consists of 15 residues. The ends were cut back, 4 bases at V and 2 bases at J, with 12 bases in the middle. CDR1 is SGHTA, CDR2 FQGNSA, per germline. The CDR3 nucleotides are TGTGCCAGCAGCTGGGGGACACGGACCTACAATGAGCAGTTCTTC. The encoded protein is CASSWGTRTYNEQFF.